Following are 27 T cell receptor beta chains from one sample sequenced in a study of technical replicates of blood from a handful of donors. The repertoire was sequenced with immunoSEQ multiplex PCR; TCRdb's copy has only in-frame clones and lacks some. In the table there are about 83,000 clones, about 96% of which are singletons. Source material: T cells isolated from PBMCs. These receptors all come from a human donor in good health.

V gene TRBV27 combines with J gene TRBJ1-2, with 10 nucleotides matching TRBD1. Trimming removed 4 bases from V and 5 bases from J; junction bases left unmatched: 4. Germline lookup yields CDR1 MNHEY and CDR2 SMNVEV (reference sequence). The CDR3 sequence is 14 residues long. DNA of the CDR3: TGTGCCAGCAGTTGGACAGGGGGGAGGTATGGCTACACCTTC. Residues: CASSWTGGRYGYTF.

In this sample, this clone turned up once. The same CDR3 is also encoded by other DNA sequences in this sample. The chain is built from TRBV5-8 and TRBJ2-6; TRBD2 might be the D (5 bases). The germline CDR1 and CDR2 sequences are SGHTS and YDEGEE. V was shortened by 1 base and J by 4 bases, with 9 bases between the two germline ends. The CDR3 is 15 residues long. CDR3 nucleotides: TGTGCCAGCAGCTTGAGAGGGCCAGGGGCCAACGTCCTGACTTTC. Translating gives CASSLRGPGANVLTF.

The rearrangement links TRBV14 to TRBJ2-7; D possibly corresponds to TRBD1 (5 bases). V was pared by 0 bases and J by 4 bases, with 10 bases between. The CDR3 has 14 residues. The germline CDR1 and CDR2 sequences are SGHDN and FVKESK. The CDR3 DNA follows: TGTGCCAGCAGCCAAGACAGGGTTCGGTACGAGCAGTACTTC. It specifies CASSQDRVRYEQYF.

This clone occurred a few times. The chain has TRBV9 and TRBJ1-5; D is perhaps TRBD1 (6 bases). Germline CDR1 is SGDLS and CDR2 is YYNGEE. Trimming took off 0 bases at V and 4 bases at J, with 14 bases between the two ends. The length of the CDR3 is 16 residues. The CDR3 region has the DNA TGTGCCAGCAGCGTAGATCCGGACAGAGGTAATCAGCCCCAGCATTTT. Encoded protein: CASSVDPDRGNQPQHF.

The CDR3 region has the DNA TGTGCCAGCAGCCTGTGGACTAGCGGAGGTTACGAGCAGTACTTC. This encodes CASSLWTSGGYEQYF. The V gene is TRBV7-2, the J gene TRBJ2-7; 10 nucleotides match TRBD2. The junction had 8 bases not matched to a gene; V was cut back by 5 bases and J by 4 bases. This CDR3 has 15 amino acids. Looked up from germline, CDR1 is SGHTA and CDR2 is FQGNSA.

The chain couples TRBV4-1 to TRBJ2-3; 9 bases are shared with TRBD2. V dropped 5 bases and J dropped 2; count of bases not matched to a gene: 17. Germline V CDR1 and CDR2: MGHRA, YSYEKL. This CDR3 comprises 19 residues. This CDR3 reads CASSTPRIPSGESTDTQYF. Here the CDR3 DNA reads TGCGCCAGCAGCACACCAAGGATTCCTAGCGGGGAATCCACAGATACGCAGTATTTT.

The chain links TRBV11-2 to TRBJ2-2, with TRBD1 matching over 10 bases. This CDR3 is 15 amino acids long. With V trimmed by 8 bases and J by 5 bases, 8 bases remained unmatched. Germline CDR1 is SGHAT and CDR2 is FQNNGV. For the CDR3, the DNA is TGTGCCAGCCTTGGCGGGACAGGGGTTACCGGGGAGCTGTTTTTT. It encodes CASLGGTGVTGELFF.

This clone was recorded once. The chain is built from TRBV7-2 and TRBJ2-3, with TRBD2 matching 11 bases. This CDR3 has 15 amino acids. From germline, CDR1 is SGHTA and CDR2 FQGNSA. The V gene end was trimmed by 6 bases and the J gene end by 4 bases; junction bases not matched to a gene: 6. CDR3 loop: CASSLLAGVSDTQYF. DNA of the CDR3: TGTGCCAGCAGTTTACTAGCGGGAGTCTCAGATACGCAGTATTTT.

The V gene is TRBV7-9, the J gene TRBJ2-4, with D perhaps TRBD1 (6 bases). Between the trimmed V and J ends, which lost 1 base and 6 bases, there was a span of 19 bases. The length of the CDR3 is 17 residues. The V gene's germline CDR1 is SEHNR and CDR2 FQNEAQ (reference sequence). This CDR3 is CASSLGRWGRFGNIQYF. CDR3 nucleotides: TGTGCCAGCAGCTTAGGACGATGGGGGCGCTTCGGAAACATTCAGTACTTC.

This chain connects TRBV12-5 to TRBJ2-1; 10 positions agree with TRBD2. The V segment lost 2 bases and the J segment 2 bases; nucleotides outside the gene matches: 3. CDR3 length equals 16 residues. Looked up from germline, CDR1 is LGHNT and CDR2 is FRNRAP. CDR3 loop: CASGLPLAGAYNEQFF. The CDR3, as DNA: TGTGCTAGTGGTTTGCCTCTAGCGGGAGCCTACAATGAGCAGTTCTTC.

The chain employs TRBV6-5 and TRBJ1-2; D remains ambiguous. V was trimmed by 2 bases and J by 8 bases, leaving 15 bases between them. The CDR3 has 14 residues. Germline V lookup: CDR1 MNHEY, CDR2 SVGAGI. The CDR3 reads CASSYGRAGYGYTF. For the CDR3, the DNA is TGTGCCAGCAGTTACGGGAGGGCCGGCTACGGCTACACCTTC.

This CDR3 reads CASRYDRDTEAFF. The CDR3 bases are TGTGCCAGCAGATACGACAGGGACACTGAAGCTTTCTTT. The chain joins TRBV5-6 to TRBJ1-1, with 7 bases aligning to TRBD1. The CDR3 spans 13 residues. V lost 5 bases to trimming and J lost 3 bases; unmatched junction nucleotides: 4. The germline V gene encodes CDR1 SGHDT and CDR2 YYEEEE. Full variable domain (rest looked up from reference TRBV5-6 and TRBJ1-1): DAGVTQSPTHLIKTRGQQVTLRCSPKSGHDTVSWYQQALGQGPQFIFQYYEEEERQRGNFPDRFSGHQFPNYSSELNVNALLLGDSALYLCASRYDRDTEAFFGQGTRLTVV.

V usage is TRBV7-2 and J usage is TRBJ1-2; TRBD1 is a possible D gene (5 bases). CDR1 is SGHTA, CDR2 FQGNSA, per germline. Trimming removed 6 bases from V and 6 bases from J, with 23 bases in between. This CDR3 comprises 16 residues. The CDR3 region has the DNA TGTGCCAGCAGTCGAGCCATGCCGGACCAGGGCAATGGCTACACCTTC. This translates into CASSRAMPDQGNGYTF.

The chain carries TRBV10-3 and TRBJ1-5; the match to TRBD1 covers 10 bases. The CDR3 has 17 residues. Per germline, CDR1 ENHRY and CDR2 SYGVKD. The ends lost 3 bases at V and 3 bases at J; junction bases unmatched: 8. The DNA of the CDR3 is TGTGCCATCAGTGACTTTGGGACAGGGGCTTTCAATCAGCCCCAGCATTTT. As protein: CAISDFGTGAFNQPQHF.

The chain recombines TRBV7-2 with TRBJ2-2; 13 nucleotides line up with TRBD2. V was pared by 3 bases and J by 7 bases, with 5 bases of the junction left unmatched. Looked up from germline, CDR1 is SGHTA and CDR2 is FQGNSA. The CDR3 sequence is 16 residues long. CDR3 coding DNA: TGTGCCAGCAGCTTCCGGACTAGCGGGAGTAACGGGGAGCTGTTTTTT. Its protein product is CASSFRTSGSNGELFF. The whole variable domain, remainder taken from reference TRBV7-2 and TRBJ2-2, is GAGVSQSPSNKVTEKGKDVELRCDPISGHTALYWYRQSLGQGLEFLIYFQGNSAPDKSGLPSDRFSAERTGGSVSTLTIQRTQQEDSAVYLCASSFRTSGSNGELFFGEGSRLTVL.

The sample holds one count of this clone. The chain employs TRBV18 and TRBJ2-6, with D possibly TRBD1 on 5 matching bases. This CDR3 region has 17 residues. Trimming stripped 3 bases from V and 0 bases from J, with 12 bases between. Germline assignment: CDR1 KGHSH and CDR2 LQKENI. The CDR3 protein is CASSPFDRISGANVLTF. The CDR3, as DNA: TGTGCCAGCTCACCTTTTGACAGAATCTCTGGGGCCAACGTCCTGACTTTC.

J is TRBJ1-1 and V is TRBV10-3; the match to TRBD1 covers 7 bases. Germline V gene sequence: CDR1 ENHRY, CDR2 SYGVKD. V trimming: 9 bases; J trimming: 11 bases; junction bases outside the gene matches: 9. The CDR3 extends over 11 amino acids. CDR3 region: CAISKTDRAFF. Written as DNA, the CDR3 is TGTGCCATATCGAAGACGGACAGGGCTTTCTTT.

The CDR3, as DNA: TGTGCCAGCAGCTTGTCGCTAGCCCAAGAGACCCAGTACTTC. Protein sequence: CASSLSLAQETQYF. V usage is TRBV7-9 and J usage is TRBJ2-5, with D possibly matching TRBD2 (5 bases). The CDR3 is 14 amino acids. V was pared by 3 bases and J by 1 base, with 9 bases between. Germline CDR1 reads SEHNR; CDR2 reads FQNEAQ (reference sequence). Full variable domain (remainder filled in from reference TRBV7-9 and TRBJ2-5): DTGVSQNPRHKITKRGQNVTFRCDPISEHNRLYWYRQTLGQGPEFLTYFQNEAQLEKSRLLSDRFSAERPKGSFSTLEIQRTEQGDSAMYLCASSLSLAQETQYFGPGTRLLVL.

The chain is built from TRBV9 and TRBJ2-1; 8 nucleotides line up with TRBD2. V lost 3 bases, J lost 0 bases, and 8 bases stayed unmatched. This CDR3 contains 17 residues. Germline values: CDR1 SGDLS, CDR2 YYNGEE. Written as DNA, the CDR3 is TGTGCCAGCAGCGATACTAGCGGTAGGACCTCCTACAATGAGCAGTTCTTC. Translation gives CASSDTSGRTSYNEQFF.

This clone was found once. The CDR3 nucleotides are TGTGCCAGCAGTTACTCGCCGGGGAGCTCCTACAATGAGCAGTTCTTC. Translating it yields CASSYSPGSSYNEQFF. The chain carries TRBV6-6 and TRBJ2-1; TRBD2 might be the D (5 bases). In germline, CDR1 is MNHNY, CDR2 SVGAGI (reference sequence). The V and J ends lost 0 bases and 0 bases respectively, with 9 bases between them. The CDR3 is 16 residues long.

This clone was counted a single time. This chain joins TRBV9 and TRBJ2-2, with D perhaps matching TRBD2 (6 bases). The ends were cut back, 4 bases at V and 5 bases at J, with 18 bases in the middle. The CDR3 is 16 amino acids. The germline V gene has CDR1 SGDLS and CDR2 YYNGEE. The CDR3 spells CASSPRGSGGTGELFF. CDR3 nucleotide sequence: TGTGCCAGCAGCCCTAGGGGAAGCGGAGGGACCGGGGAGCTGTTTTTT.

The chain carries TRBV5-6 and TRBJ2-6; no firm D call. Trimming removed 5 bases from V and 0 bases from J, with 9 bases in between. CDR1 is SGHDT and CDR2 is YYEEEE in the germline V gene. This CDR3 has 15 residues. CDR3 region: CASRSRFSGANVLTF. CDR3 nucleotide sequence: TGTGCCAGCAGATCTAGGTTCTCTGGGGCCAACGTCCTGACTTTC.

The genes are TRBV18 and TRBJ1-1; D is unresolved. Trimming cost V 4 bases and J 1 base, with 4 bases left between them. The CDR3 covers 12 residues. Germline CDR1 reads KGHSH; CDR2 reads LQKENI. In DNA, the CDR3 is TGTGCCAGCTCACACAAGAACACTGAAGCTTTCTTT. Protein sequence: CASSHKNTEAFF.

This chain connects TRBV27 to TRBJ2-7; TRBD1 matches 8 bases. Germline V CDR1 and CDR2: MNHEY, SMNVEV (reference sequence). V shed 2 bases, J shed 3 bases, and the junction held 3 bases outside the gene matches. The CDR3 is made up of 14 amino acids. The CDR3 protein is CASSLGDRSYEQYF. The CDR3 bases are TGTGCCAGCAGTTTAGGGGACAGGAGCTACGAGCAGTACTTC.

With regard to this clone: At the DNA level, this CDR3 is encoded by other sequences in the same sample as well. The rearrangement uses TRBV7-2 and TRBJ2-1; TRBD1 is a possible D gene (5 bases). The CDR3 is 15 amino acids. Trimming took 0 bases from V and 1 from J, leaving 7 bases between them. CDR1 is SGHTA, CDR2 FQGNSA, per germline. Here the CDR3 DNA reads TGTGCCAGCAGCTTAGCTCAGGGTTCCTACAATGAGCAGTTCTTC. This gives the protein CASSLAQGSYNEQFF.

This chain links TRBV5-1 with TRBJ1-1; TRBD1 matches at 7 bases. CDR3 length: 14 amino acids. The V segment lost 2 bases and the J segment 2 bases; nucleotides outside the gene matches: 3. Germline-derived CDR1 and CDR2 are SGHRS and YFSETQ. The CDR3 bases are TGCGCCAGCAGCTTTAGACAGGGCAACACTGAAGCTTTCTTT. As protein: CASSFRQGNTEAFF.

The V and J genes are TRBV7-3 and TRBJ2-2; the D is unclear. Trimming cost V 2 bases and J 4 bases, with 5 bases left between them. Germline V gives CDR1 SGHTA, CDR2 FQGTGA. The CDR3 is 13 amino acids. The CDR3 nucleotides read TGTGCCAGCAGCTTACGGGTCACCGGGGAGCTGTTTTTT. Translation gives CASSLRVTGELFF.